This T cell receptor beta chain was retrieved from a study of regulatory T cells listed by TCRdb under 2018. Regarding the research as a whole: The study compared T-cell receptor beta repertoires of sorted regulatory, conventional CD4+ and CD8+ T cells between CD3G-deficient patients and healthy controls. The paper as a whole reports these results and caveats: In patients, repertoires had restricted unique TRB V-J pairs and skewed V and J gene usage, with regulatory T cells showing the most marked changes. Enrichment for hydrophobic residues at CDR3 positions 6 and 7 was found in conventional CD4+ T cells from CD3G-deficient patients, suggesting more self-reactive specificities.

About this clone itself: There is no known antigen for this receptor. No quality values exist for individual bases; no much larger clone is one base distant.

From cysteine to phenylalanine, the CDR3 is 14 amino acids long. The DNA shown is the 42-base CDR3, in frame from base 1. The germline V gene specifies MNHNS as CDR1 and SASEGT as CDR2. The trim is 0 bases for V and 2 bases for J, with a gap of 7 bases between the germline ends. The multiplex PCR relied on 52 forward TRBV primers and 13 reverse TRBJ primers, and amplification bias was corrected through assay-based and computational methods. Rearranged TRB loci were amplified from genomic DNA by multiplex PCR within the immunoSEQ assay. TRB amplicons were sequenced on an Illumina HiSeq platform. Per the authors' processing: Raw sequences were error-filtered and aligned to reference gene sequences by custom algorithms and were subsequently analyzed with the immunoSEQ online tools. Productive and nonproductive TRB rearrangement frequencies were evaluated among both unique and total sequences. For TRB CDR3 positions 6 and 7, hydrophobicity together with amino acid composition served as the basis for assessing self-reactivity potential. Group comparisons used t tests, Mann-Whitney tests or two-way ANOVA run in Prism software. In its TCRdb copy, this immuneACCESS table keeps in-frame sequences only and misses some clones. Where compared with another copy, unresolved V genes explain less than half of these, and the others have no known cause. V and J calls and clone size are those listed in that table; D and trimming were worked out from the DNA. Counted in this sample were about 15,000 clones; 84% of them appeared once. The ten largest clonotypes hold around 8.6% of the sample.

Evidence of autoimmunity was present in all CD3G-deficient patients, and the autoimmunity was more severe in two of the patients. Patients ranged from 2 to 39 years of age at testing and had reduced naive and increased memory CD4+ and CD8+ T-cell proportions. CD4+ cells were FACS-sorted into CD25-high CD127-low regulatory T cells and CD25-low CD127-high conventional CD4+ T cells. The patient group comprised more than 5 individuals with CD3G deficiency. Patient samples and clinical data were obtained from an international physician network spanning the United States, Europe and Asia. Peripheral blood mononuclear cells were isolated by Ficoll density separation.

This TCR was recovered from a person aged 25-39 years with CD3G deficiency. The material sequenced was conventional CD4+ T cells sorted from blood. The rearrangement joined TRBV6-1 to TRBJ1-1, with the D gene call left open. The nucleotide sequence reads as follows: TGTGCCAGCAGTGAAGCGCGGCCTAACACTGAAGCTTTCTTT. The resulting protein is CASSEARPNTEAFF.